This T cell receptor beta chain appears in the sequencing data of a study of shared clonotypes between healthy human individuals. Sequencing used immunoSEQ multiplex PCR; TCRdb keeps in-frame clones, though not all of them. The table lists about 490,000 clones, 79% of them singletons. With 4 bases removed from V and 3 bases from J, the gap between germline ends came to 2 bases. From germline, CDR1 is DFQATT and CDR2 SNEGSKA (reference sequence). The CDR3 extends over 10 amino acids. This TCR derives from a woman aged 40 to 49 in good health. Some clones in this sample may be carry-over from other donors' samples. The J gene is TRBJ2-3, the V gene TRBV20-1; no clear D. The sequenced sample consisted of PBMCs. Written as DNA, the CDR3 is TGCAGTGCTACGACAGATACGCAGTATTTT. Amino acids: CSATTDTQYF.